This TCR beta chain was documented in a study of blood T cells in healthy people across ages. Study conclusions and caveats: Diversity was higher, and naive CD4+ cells more numerous, in long-lived donors than in aged donors.

A J-beta primer mix and a sample-barcoded 5' primer were used in a second PCR of about 6 to 12 cycles. TCRdb re-analysed the 5' RACE reads in MiXCR, keeping a single row per CDR3 protein. The sample holds roughly 2 million distinct CDR3 sequences, roughly 52% seen once. For this clonotype: Its cognate antigen is unknown.

The CDR3 has 16 amino acids. CDR1 and CDR2 (germline): LGHNA, YSLEER. Trimming left V 0 bases short and J 5 bases short, with 16 bases between. The specimen sequenced was blood. The sequence derives from a woman in her 40s in good health. This chain joins TRBV4-3 and TRBJ2-5; D is uncertain. The chain's CDR3 is CASSQEGGTPGETQYF. The CDR3, as DNA: TGCGCCAGCAGCCAAGAGGGTGGTACACCCGGGGAGACCCAGTACTTC.